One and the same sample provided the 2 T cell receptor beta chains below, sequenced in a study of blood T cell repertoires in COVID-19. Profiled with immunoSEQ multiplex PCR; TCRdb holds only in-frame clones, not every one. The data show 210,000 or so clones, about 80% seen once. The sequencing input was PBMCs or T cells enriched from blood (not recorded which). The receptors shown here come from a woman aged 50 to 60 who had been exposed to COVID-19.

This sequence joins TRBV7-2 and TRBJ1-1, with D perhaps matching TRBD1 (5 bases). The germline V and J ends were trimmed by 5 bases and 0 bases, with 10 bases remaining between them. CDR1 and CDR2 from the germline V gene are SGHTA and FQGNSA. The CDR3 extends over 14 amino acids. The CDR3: CASSPPGMNTEAFF. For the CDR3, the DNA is TGTGCCAGCAGCCCTCCAGGGATGAACACTGAAGCTTTCTTT.

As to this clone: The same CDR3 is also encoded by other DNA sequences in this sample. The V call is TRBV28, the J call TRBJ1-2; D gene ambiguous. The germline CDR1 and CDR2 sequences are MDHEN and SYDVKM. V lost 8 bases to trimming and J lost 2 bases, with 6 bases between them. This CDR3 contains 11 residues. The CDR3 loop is CASSPNYGYTF. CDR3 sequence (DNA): TGTGCCAGCTCCCCAAACTATGGCTACACCTTC.